Described below is a single T cell receptor (beta chain) sequence and its context. Its antigen is not identified. The CDR3 is 15 residues long. Germline trimming cut 2 bases from V and 8 bases from J; bases unmatched to any gene: 9. Germline values: CDR1 MNHEY, CDR2 SVGAGI. The time point: week 5, during vaccination. Each dose of the vaccine consisted of 300 ug of mutant IDH1 20-mer peptide, with topical imiquimod. This record belongs to a study of a mutant IDH1 vaccine in newly diagnosed glioma. Study as a whole: Pretreatment consisted of radiotherapy, temozolomide, or both, with most receiving both.

Sequencing was performed with immunoSEQ multiplex PCR; in TCRdb, only in-frame clones are kept and a portion is missing. Of over 50,000 clones listed, just under 90% are singletons. This rearrangement joins TRBV6-5 to TRBJ1-2; TRBD1 aligns across 9 bases. The source material was PBMCs, sampled from a glioma patient whose treatment included an IDH1 peptide vaccine. This TCR came from a woman in her forties with glioma. DNA of the CDR3: TGTGCCAGCAGTTACGGGGGACAGGGTCCCTTGGGCTACACCTTC. This gives the protein CASSYGGQGPLGYTF.